This TCR beta chain appears in the sequencing data of a study of blood T cell repertoires in COVID-19. Overall study context: Both acute and convalescent COVID-19 samples were obtained from the United States, Italy and Spain. The cDNA or gDNA used as material had been derived from T cells, B-cell-depleted T cells, or PBMCs.

The germline V gene has CDR1 SGHDN and CDR2 FVKESK. The V gene lost 5 bases and the J gene lost 3 bases, with 12 bases spanning the gap. This CDR3 contains 14 residues. The authors' processing: For nucleated cells, counts were estimated from reference gene primer amplification. The protocol was immunoSEQ multiplex PCR, while the TCRdb copy is restricted to in-frame clones and leaves out a portion. D and trimming were read from the DNA, whereas the V and J calls and clone size are those reported in that table. The sample lists about 49,000 clones; about 90% were seen once. Enrolled during active infection, Seattle patients were then followed longitudinally.

The clonotype was recovered from a woman of 80 years or more with COVID-19, enrolled during active disease. Sequencing was performed on peripheral blood. The V and J genes are TRBV14 and TRBJ2-3; a weak D match, TRBD1 (5 bases). The CDR3 protein is CASSIRGGTDTQYF. CDR3 DNA sequence: TGTGCCAGCAGCATAAGGGGTGGAACAGATACGCAGTATTTT.